Given below is one T cell receptor beta chain in context. In the authors' methods: Amplification from reference gene primers served as the basis for estimated nucleated cell counts. Clones were read by immunoSEQ multiplex PCR, and TCRdb kept only the in-frame ones, dropping some. V, J and clone size derive from that table, while D and trimming were established from the DNA sequence. The sample includes roughly 500,000 clones, around 89% of them seen just once. CDR3 length: 15 amino acids. With 2 bases removed from V and 0 bases from J, the gap between germline ends came to 11 bases. The sample is drawn from a study of blood T cell repertoires in COVID-19. The overall study: The cDNA or gDNA used as material had been derived from T cells, B-cell-depleted T cells, or PBMCs.

Sequenced sample: PBMCs or T cells enriched from blood (not recorded which). V usage is TRBV5-3 and J usage is TRBJ2-5, with a possible D match to TRBD2 (5 bases). TRBV5-3 is recorded as an ORF, its role being uncertain. The sequence derives from a woman aged 40 to 50 who had recovered from COVID-19. The CDR3 protein is CARSLQIGDQETQYF. CDR3 in DNA: TGTGCCAGAAGCTTACAAATCGGGGACCAAGAGACCCAGTACTTC.